These 13 T cell receptor beta chains share one sample of origin, sequenced in a study of vaccination and CD4 T cells after COVID-19. An Oncomine TCR Beta short-read assay was used to sequence the DNA from cultured CD4+ T cells. TCRdb analysed the PCR reads with MiXCR anew, one entry per CDR3 protein. The sample holds some 14,000 distinct CDR3 sequences; less than 70% are singletons and the top ten take 16%. Their recognized antigens are unknown. This sample's treatment: roughly 10-day PBMC culture with coronavirus spike peptide pools or control peptides (ViraFEST assay). The sample was CD4+ T cells from blood, cultured in vitro. These receptors originate from a human donor who had recovered from COVID-19.

This chain uses TRBV27 with TRBJ2-7; possible D gene TRBD1, 6 bases. V lost 3 bases to trimming and J lost 3 bases, with 15 bases between them. Germline values: CDR1 MNHEY, CDR2 SMNVEV (reference sequence). CDR3 size: 15 residues. In DNA, the CDR3 is TGTGCCAGCAGTTTCTTCTTTGGACAGATCTACGAGCAGTACTTC. Its protein product is CASSFFFGQIYEQYF.

The chain carries TRBV20-1 and TRBJ2-2, with TRBD1 as a possible D gene (5 bases). Trimming left V 1 base short and J 4 bases short, with 7 bases between. This CDR3 is 13 amino acids long. The germline gives CDR1 DFQATT, CDR2 SNEGSKA (reference sequence). The CDR3 reads CSARAGSTGELFF. The CDR3, as DNA: TGCAGTGCTAGAGCAGGGTCCACCGGGGAGCTGTTTTTT.

The chain has TRBV7-2 and TRBJ2-3, with 9 bases identical to TRBD2. Germline CDR1 reads SGHTA; CDR2 reads FQGNSA. The J segment lost 4 bases and the V segment lost 4 bases, leaving 3 bases of the junction unmatched. The CDR3 loop spans 14 amino acids. The CDR3: CASSWTSDADTQYF. As DNA, the CDR3 is TGTGCCAGCAGCTGGACTAGCGATGCAGATACGCAGTATTTT.

The chain carries TRBV5-3 and TRBJ2-7; D is possibly TRBD1 or TRBD2 (5 bases each). TRBV5-3 is filed as an ORF, its function uncertain. Trimming removed 4 bases from V and 7 bases from J, with 18 bases in between. There are 14 residues in the CDR3. The CDR3 region is CARSGSQEALEQYF. The DNA of the CDR3 is TGTGCCAGAAGCGGGTCACAGGAGGCCTTGGAGCAGTACTTC.

The chain is built from TRBV28 and TRBJ2-5; D ambiguous. This CDR3 has 15 amino acids. Trimming took off 5 bases at V and 0 bases at J, with 13 bases between the two ends. Germline loops: CDR1 MDHEN, CDR2 SYDVKM. The DNA for the CDR3 is TGTGCCAGCAGTCCTTATCTGAGCTACCAAGAGACCCAGTACTTC. This codes for CASSPYLSYQETQYF.

The chain couples TRBV20-1 to TRBJ2-5, with D maybe TRBD1 (5 bases). V lost 6 bases to trimming and J lost 4 bases, with 15 bases between them. CDR3 size: 13 residues. Germline V gene data show CDR1 as DFQATT and CDR2 as SNEGSKA (reference sequence). DNA of the CDR3: TGCAGTGCACAGGCGTGGGATGGAGAGACCCAGTACTTC. Protein product: CSAQAWDGETQYF.

The J gene is TRBJ1-2, the V gene TRBV28, with D tentatively TRBD1 (6 bases). CDR1 is MDHEN and CDR2 is SYDVKM in the germline V gene. Deletions cut 8 bases from V and 2 bases from J, with 9 bases between. This CDR3 region has 12 residues. The chain's CDR3 is CASGTLNYGYTF. The CDR3 coding sequence is TGTGCCAGCGGGACATTAAACTATGGCTACACCTTC.

V and J are TRBV7-6 and TRBJ2-2, with 9 bases lining up with TRBD1. The V segment lost 3 bases and the J segment 6 bases; nucleotides outside the gene matches: 8. The CDR3 is 16 amino acids. Germline CDR1 reads SGHVS; CDR2 reads FNYEAQ. The CDR3 reads CASSLSGQGWAGELFF. In DNA, the CDR3 is TGTGCCAGCAGCTTGTCGGGACAGGGTTGGGCCGGGGAGCTGTTTTTT.

V gene TRBV6-1 combines with J gene TRBJ1-2; TRBD1 matches at 10 bases. The CDR3 has 13 amino acids. With V trimmed by 10 bases and J by 6 bases, 8 bases remained unmatched. Germline V gene sequence: CDR1 MNHNS, CDR2 SASEGT. CDR3 amino acids: CATQPDRGHGYTF. Written as DNA, the CDR3 is TGTGCCACCCAACCCGACAGGGGGCATGGCTACACCTTC.

The rearrangement joins TRBV7-2 to TRBJ1-2, with D possibly matching TRBD1 (5 bases). CDR1 is SGHTA and CDR2 is FQGNSA in the germline V gene. CDR3 length: 14 residues. Trimming removed 2 bases from V and 6 bases from J, with 13 bases in between. CDR3 nucleotides: TGTGCCAGCAGCTTACAGGGCAGGATGGATGGCTACACCTTC. This codes for CASSLQGRMDGYTF.

This clonotype was recorded only once. The V and J genes are TRBV20-1 and TRBJ2-3; 7 bases align to TRBD1. With V trimmed by 6 bases and J by 1 base, 10 bases remained unmatched. Germline CDR1 and CDR2: DFQATT and SNEGSKA (reference sequence). The CDR3 extends over 15 amino acids. This chain's CDR3 is CSARSDRVGTDTQYF. The CDR3 nucleotides are TGCAGTGCACGGAGCGACAGGGTTGGCACAGATACGCAGTATTTT.

The V and J genes are TRBV20-1 and TRBJ2-3; tentatively, D is TRBD1 (6 bases). Trimming left V 3 bases short and J 2 bases short, with 15 bases between. This CDR3 comprises 15 residues. Germline V gives CDR1 DFQATT, CDR2 SNEGSKA (reference sequence). CDR3 nucleotides: TGCAGTGCTAGCTCTAAGGGGGAATACACAGATACGCAGTATTTT. It translates to CSASSKGEYTDTQYF.

The sample holds one count of this clonotype. V and J are TRBV28 and TRBJ1-1; a weak D match, TRBD1 (5 bases). This CDR3 has 15 residues. Between the trimmed V and J ends, which lost 3 bases and 1 base, there was a span of 12 bases. Germline V gene data show CDR1 as MDHEN and CDR2 as SYDVKM. CDR3 in DNA: TGTGCCAGCAGTTTTTGGCAGGGATCGAACACTGAAGCTTTCTTT. It specifies CASSFWQGSNTEAFF.